The present entry profiles one T cell receptor beta chain with its context. Antigen: not known. TCRdb re-derived calls from the 5' RACE reads in MiXCR, one entry per CDR3 protein. The sample contains about 280,000 distinct CDR3 sequences, under 9.5% of which appear only once. The sample comes from a study of identical twins. CDR1 is MNHEY, CDR2 SVGAGI, per germline. The length of the CDR3 is 17 residues. Trimming cost V 0 bases and J 1 base, with 15 bases left between them. Study-wide results and limits: Excess sharing between twins was weaker in beta out-of-frame sequences. The study found that models underestimated out-of-frame TCR alpha sharing in monozygotic twins.

These data also featured in a second study, about yellow fever vaccine responses in identical twins.

This TCR came from a young woman in good health. Sequences were obtained from memory (CD45RO+) T cells sorted from blood. The chain is built from TRBV6-5 and TRBJ2-5, with D maybe TRBD1 (5 bases). The CDR3 spells CASSYSSFRTSQETQYF. In DNA, the CDR3 is TGTGCCAGCAGTTACTCGAGTTTTAGGACATCCCAAGAGACCCAGTACTTC.